This TCR beta chain was profiled in a study of blood T cell repertoires in COVID-19. The assay was immunoSEQ multiplex PCR, and TCRdb's table has in-frame clones only and misses some. The sample comprises about 120,000 clones, over 80% of which are singletons, and 1.5% to 2% rests with the top ten. The CDR3 has 16 amino acids. With 0 bases removed from V and 0 bases from J, the gap between germline ends came to 11 bases. Germline V CDR1 and CDR2: MGHRA, YSYEKL. The chain carries TRBV4-1 and TRBJ1-1, with D possibly TRBD1 on 6 matching bases. This receptor was obtained from a man between 65 and 85 years old with acute or convalescent COVID-19. The sample was peripheral blood. The CDR3 spells CASSQDRTAMNTEAFF. The CDR3 DNA sequence: TGCGCCAGCAGCCAAGATAGGACAGCTATGAACACTGAAGCTTTCTTT.